This TCR beta chain is drawn from a study of blood T cell repertoires in COVID-19. Study information: From the United States, Italy and Spain came samples of acute and convalescent COVID-19. Sources were T cells, B-cell-depleted T cells, or PBMCs; the material itself was cDNA or gDNA.

The germline V gene has CDR1 MDHEN and CDR2 SYDVKM. This CDR3 region has 15 residues. The germline V and J ends were trimmed by 6 bases and 1 base, with 13 bases remaining between them. In the original workflow: By means of reference gene primer amplification, nucleated cell counts were estimated. Sequencing was performed with immunoSEQ multiplex PCR; in TCRdb, only in-frame clones are kept and a portion is missing. V and J calls plus clone size are reproduced from that table; the DNA served to infer D and trimming. The repertoire holds about 150,000 clones, roughly nine tenths seen once, with 13% in the top ten. Enrollment of patients from Seattle took place during active infection, with longitudinal follow-up.

V and J are TRBV28 and TRBJ1-5; perhaps TRBD1 as D (6 bases). The receptor was derived from a man between 18 and 35 years old with COVID-19, enrolled during active disease. Sequenced: peripheral blood. CDR3 coding DNA: TGTGCCAGCAGGCTGGGGGGGCTGAGCAATCAGCCCCAGCATTTT. Translation: CASRLGGLSNQPQHF.